This entry lists 25 T cell receptor beta chains sequenced from one sample in a study of T cells in Graves' hyperthyroidism and ophthalmopathy. RNA transcripts were the template for amplifying TCR beta CDR3 regions. In the first-round RT-PCR of the TCR CDR3, the HTBI primer set was used. From the multiplex PCR reads, TCRdb called clonotypes with MiXCR, one entry per CDR3 protein. Of approximately 400,000 distinct CDR3 sequences listed, more than 11% were seen once; the top ten hold approximately 11%. The sequencing input was blood. All receptors come from a woman in her sixties or seventies with Graves' hyperthyroidism.

In this sample, this clonotype turned up a few times. The chain couples TRBV13 to TRBJ2-5, with D uncertain. This CDR3 contains 12 residues. Germline values: CDR1 PRHDT, CDR2 FYEKMQ (reference sequence). Trimming stripped 5 bases from V and 5 bases from J, with 9 bases between. As DNA, the CDR3 is TGTGCCAGCAGCCGAGAGGTGGAGACCCAGTACTTC. Protein product: CASSREVETQYF.

This clonotype was detected only a few times. The chain carries TRBV7-9 and TRBJ2-3; TRBD2 agrees at 14 bases. The ends lost 5 bases at V and 4 bases at J; junction bases unmatched: 8. There are 17 residues in the CDR3. Germline V CDR1 and CDR2: SEHNR, FQNEAQ (reference sequence). CDR3 amino acids: CASSPRTSGRNADTQYF. The CDR3 DNA is TGTGCCAGCAGCCCCAGGACTAGCGGGAGGAACGCAGATACGCAGTATTTT.

This clonotype was seen repeatedly, ten times or more. V usage is TRBV9 and J usage is TRBJ1-2; no reliable D call. CDR1 and CDR2 from the germline V gene are SGDLS and YYNGEE. V gave up 3 bases and J gave up 4 bases, with 1 base separating them. The CDR3 sequence is 10 residues long. The CDR3 region is CASSGYGYTF. In nucleotides, the CDR3 is TGTGCCAGCAGCGGCTATGGCTACACCTTC.

This clonotype appeared many times. The V and J genes are TRBV29-1 and TRBJ2-7; 7 positions match TRBD1. Germline trimming cut 4 bases from V and 6 bases from J; bases unmatched to any gene: 9. The CDR3 extends over 13 amino acids. Germline CDR1 reads SQVTM; CDR2 reads ANQGSEA. CDR3 nucleotides: TGCAGCGTTGCCGTGGCAGGGGGTTCCGAGCAGTACTTC. Amino acid sequence: CSVAVAGGSEQYF.

This clonotype was observed many times. The chain is built from TRBV2 and TRBJ2-7, with D tentatively TRBD1 or TRBD2 (6 bases each). Between the trimmed V and J ends, which lost 10 bases and 2 bases, there was a span of 15 bases. The CDR3 totals 13 residues. The germline CDR1 and CDR2 sequences are SNHLY and FYNNEI. The CDR3: CAKASGAAYEQYF. The CDR3 region has the DNA TGTGCCAAAGCTTCGGGGGCAGCCTACGAGCAGTACTTC.

The chain uses TRBV11-2 and TRBJ2-7; 10 nucleotides align to TRBD1. V trimming: 4 bases; J trimming: 6 bases; junction bases outside the gene matches: 15. The CDR3 has 17 amino acids. In germline, CDR1 is SGHAT, CDR2 FQNNGV. In DNA form, the CDR3 reads TGTGCCAGCAGCTCCAAAAGGACAGGGGGGCCTTTAGGCGAGCAGTACTTC. Amino acid sequence: CASSSKRTGGPLGEQYF.

In its sample, this clonotype was seen a few times. The V and J genes are TRBV7-9 and TRBJ2-3, with 12 bases identical to TRBD2. The V and J ends lost 5 bases and 0 bases, in that order; junction bases with no gene match: 9. CDR1 and CDR2 from the germline V gene are SEHNR and FQNEAQ (reference sequence). The CDR3 sequence is 18 residues long. CDR3 sequence reads: CASSELAGGTPSTDTQYF. The CDR3 DNA reads TGTGCCAGCAGCGAACTAGCGGGAGGAACCCCTAGCACAGATACGCAGTATTTT.

The chain links TRBV7-9 to TRBJ1-3, with D unresolved. CDR3 length: 13 residues. Germline V gives CDR1 SEHNR, CDR2 FQNEAQ (reference sequence). V lost 1 base and J 8 bases, leaving 9 bases between the germline ends. The CDR3 loop is CASSLDLAHTIYF. CDR3 bases: TGTGCCAGCAGCTTAGACCTCGCGCACACCATATATTTT.

This clonotype was recorded at least ten times. V and J are TRBV12-3 or TRBV12-4 and TRBJ2-7, with TRBD1 matching over 7 bases. V gave up 4 bases and J gave up 3 bases; unmatched junction bases: 3. This CDR3 spans 13 amino acids. CDR3 nucleotides: TGTGCCAGCAGTTCGTACAGGGGCTACGAGCAGTACTTC. Protein sequence: CASSSYRGYEQYF.

This clonotype was recorded at least ten times. V usage is TRBV29-1 and J usage is TRBJ2-7; 7 nucleotides align to TRBD2. V dropped 4 bases and J dropped 3; count of bases not matched to a gene: 12. Germline V CDR1 and CDR2: SQVTM, ANQGSEA. The CDR3 contains 15 residues. This CDR3 reads CSVAAAPGGGYEQYF. CDR3 DNA: TGCAGCGTTGCAGCGGCCCCCGGCGGGGGCTACGAGCAGTACTTC.

The sample holds a few counts of this clonotype. J is TRBJ1-2 and V is TRBV19; D is possibly TRBD1 (6 bases). The CDR3 runs 15 residues. Trimming took off 0 bases at V and 6 bases at J, with 14 bases between the two ends. Germline V lookup: CDR1 LNHDA, CDR2 SQIVND (reference sequence). The CDR3 reads CASSIEFGGRHGYTF. CDR3 nucleotide sequence: TGTGCCAGTAGTATAGAATTTGGGGGGCGTCATGGCTACACCTTC.

Comments on this clonotype: The junction differs from germline at one of its ends, possibly a read error. This chain uses TRBV18 with TRBJ1-1; D unclear. This CDR3 contains 14 residues. Germline V CDR1 and CDR2: KGHSH, LQKENI. The CDR3: CASSPYKANTEAFF. As DNA, the CDR3 is TGTGCCAGCTCACCGTACAAAGCGAACACTGAGGCTTTCTTT.

This clonotype has at least ten counts. The chain joins TRBV11-3 to TRBJ2-1; a weak D match, TRBD2 (5 bases). This CDR3 spans 15 amino acids. Trimming stripped 1 base from V and 4 bases from J, with 11 bases between. CDR1 and CDR2 (germline): SGHNT, YENEEA. The CDR3 DNA follows: TGTGCCAGCAGCTTAGTAGCGACTCAATACAATGAGCAGTTCTTC. This sequence encodes CASSLVATQYNEQFF.

This clonotype came up a few times. Relative to the germline gene, one junction end is altered; a read error may explain this. The J gene is TRBJ1-2, the V gene TRBV20-1, with D perhaps TRBD1 (5 bases). CDR3 length: 13 amino acids. Germline values: CDR1 DFQATT, CDR2 SNEGSKA (reference sequence). The chain's CDR3 is CSARDWDVNGYAF. CDR3 sequence (DNA): TGCAGTGCTAGAGATTGGGACGTAAATGGCTACGCCTTC.

This clonotype was seen ten or more times. CDR3: CATSDFGLVSTDTQYF. The CDR3 DNA follows: TGTGCCACCAGTGATTTCGGACTGGTTAGCACAGATACGCAGTATTTT. The chain combines TRBV24-1 with TRBJ2-3; TRBD2 might be the D (5 bases). The CDR3 sequence is 16 residues long. Per germline, CDR1 KGHDR and CDR2 SFDVKD. Between the trimmed V and J ends, which lost 1 base and 0 bases, there was a span of 10 bases.

This clonotype was counted between two and nine times. V gene TRBV6-1 combines with J gene TRBJ1-5; 7 bases fit TRBD1. The CDR3 is made up of 15 amino acids. The junction had 12 bases not matched to a gene; V was cut back by 6 bases and J by 7 bases. Per the germline V gene, CDR1 is MNHNS and CDR2 is SASEGT. The CDR3 DNA sequence: TGTGCCAGCAGCACGCAGGGGGATCTCTGGCAGCCCCAGCATTTT. Residues: CASSTQGDLWQPQHF.

The CDR3 bases are TGCAGCGTGGGACAGGGGGCAGGTTACGAGCAGTACTTC. This encodes CSVGQGAGYEQYF. The chain has TRBV29-1 and TRBJ2-7; TRBD1 aligns across 12 bases. V shed 6 bases, J shed 4 bases, and the junction held 4 bases outside the gene matches. Germline assignment: CDR1 SQVTM and CDR2 ANQGSEA. This CDR3 spans 13 amino acids.

This clonotype showed up many times. The genes are TRBV7-2 and TRBJ2-3; 11 nucleotides match TRBD2. V was pared by 5 bases and J by 0 bases, with 7 bases of the junction left unmatched. Per germline, CDR1 SGHTA and CDR2 FQGNSA. The length of the CDR3 is 17 residues. DNA of the CDR3: TGTGCCAGCAGCGACAGTTGGACTAGCGGGAGCACAGATACGCAGTATTTT. This encodes CASSDSWTSGSTDTQYF.

To note about this clonotype: An end of the junction does not agree with germline; a read error may underlie this. The chain employs TRBV28 and TRBJ2-5; 7 bases fit TRBD2. Germline V gene sequence: CDR1 MDHEN, CDR2 SYDVKM. The CDR3 has 12 amino acids. As DNA, the CDR3 is TGTTCCAGCGGTTTTAGCGGGGAGACCCAGTACTTC. Protein: CSSGFSGETQYF.

In this sample, this clonotype turned up many times. The rearrangement joins TRBV7-3 to TRBJ2-3; the D gene is possibly TRBD2 (5 bases). The length of the CDR3 is 15 residues. CDR1 and CDR2 (germline): SGHTA, FQGTGA. V was cut by 1 base and J by 0 bases, with 8 bases left in between. CDR3 sequence reads: CASSLRAVSTDTQYF. CDR3 sequence (DNA): TGTGCCAGCAGCTTAAGAGCGGTTAGCACAGATACGCAGTATTTT.

This clonotype was counted between two and nine times. The chain couples TRBV25-1 to TRBJ2-2; D gene ambiguous. V lost 4 bases and J 2 bases, leaving 14 bases between the germline ends. Germline V gene data show CDR1 as MGHDK and CDR2 as SYGVNS. This CDR3 comprises 16 residues. The CDR3 reads CASSGPNGINTGELFF. As DNA, the CDR3 is TGTGCCAGCAGTGGTCCGAATGGGATCAACACCGGGGAGCTGTTTTTT.

This clonotype appeared many times. V and J are TRBV5-1 and TRBJ2-7, with D maybe TRBD1 (5 bases). The CDR3 is made up of 16 amino acids. The germline gives CDR1 SGHRS, CDR2 YFSETQ. The V end was cut by 0 bases, the J end by 2 bases, with 15 bases between. CDR3 sequence reads: CASSLGNSGPAYEQYF. Here the CDR3 DNA reads TGCGCCAGCAGCTTGGGGAATTCAGGGCCTGCCTACGAGCAGTACTTC.

This clonotype was seen many times. The chain joins TRBV24-1 to TRBJ2-2, with 7 bases lining up with TRBD1. The germline CDR1 and CDR2 sequences are KGHDR and SFDVKD. Trimming took 6 bases from V and 1 from J; bases not matched to a gene: 10. The CDR3 has 17 amino acids. The DNA for the CDR3 is TGTGCCACCAGTCCCACCGAGGGACAGTTGAACACCGGGGAGCTGTTTTTT. Translation: CATSPTEGQLNTGELFF.

This clonotype was seen just once. This chain's CDR3 is CASSPRGDTDTQYF. CDR3 bases: TGTGCCAGCTCACCTCGCGGGGACACAGATACGCAGTATTTT. The chain uses TRBV18 and TRBJ2-3; D possibly corresponds to TRBD2 (6 bases). V lost 3 bases, J lost 2 bases, and 9 bases lay in between. Germline CDR1 is KGHSH and CDR2 is LQKENI. This CDR3 is built from 14 residues.

Concerning this clonotype itself: The junction and the germline gene differ at one end; a read error may be behind it. The chain carries TRBV11-2 and TRBJ1-1; no clear D gene. The length of the CDR3 is 15 residues. Germline V gene lookup returns CDR1 SGHAT and CDR2 FQNNGV. CDR3 coding DNA: TGCGCCAGCAGCTTGGTTTCTCCTTCAAACACTGAAGCTTTCTTT. The encoded protein is CASSLVSPSNTEAFF.